These 8 T cell receptor beta chains originate from one sample sequenced in a study of blood T cell repertoires in COVID-19. Produced via immunoSEQ multiplex PCR; TCRdb's table is partial and in-frame only. The sample includes about 190,000 clones, roughly 73% of them seen just once. The sequenced sample was peripheral blood. The receptors here all came from an elderly woman with active or convalescent COVID-19.

This clone was found a few times. The chain combines TRBV7-2 with TRBJ1-6; 7 bases fit TRBD1. The CDR3 is made up of 16 amino acids. With V trimmed by 2 bases and J by 9 bases, 10 bases remained unmatched. Germline V gene lookup returns CDR1 SGHTA and CDR2 FQGNSA. CDR3 loop: CASSLSRATGFSPLHF. CDR3 sequence (DNA): TGTGCCAGCAGCTTAAGTCGCGCGACAGGGTTTTCACCCCTCCACTTT.

The chain joins TRBV5-6 to TRBJ1-1, with unresolved D. Between the trimmed V and J ends, which lost 5 bases and 3 bases, there was a span of 11 bases. Germline V gene data show CDR1 as SGHDT and CDR2 as YYEEEE. The CDR3 extends over 13 amino acids. CDR3 DNA sequence: TGTGCCAGCAGTTCGAACAGTTACACTGAAGCTTTCTTT. Its translation is CASSSNSYTEAFF.

The chain couples TRBV10-3 to TRBJ2-7, with a tentative D call TRBD1 (6 bases). V was trimmed by 6 bases and J by 3 bases, leaving 15 bases between them. CDR1 and CDR2 from the germline V gene are ENHRY and SYGVKD. The CDR3 runs 14 residues. The CDR3 coding sequence is TGTGCCATCAGATTCGGACCAGGGGTCTACGAGCAGTACTTC. It specifies CAIRFGPGVYEQYF.

The chain carries TRBV15 and TRBJ2-3, with 7 bases matching TRBD2. J was trimmed by 6 bases and V by 3 bases; bases with no gene match: 6. The length of the CDR3 is 14 residues. CDR1 LNHNV and CDR2 YYDKDF come from the germline V gene (reference sequence). The CDR3 is CATSSGLVADTQYF. As DNA, the CDR3 is TGTGCCACCAGCAGCGGACTAGTTGCCGATACGCAGTATTTT. The full variable domain, in which reference TRBV15 and TRBJ2-3 provide the parts outside the CDR3, is DAMVIQNPRYQVTQFGKPVTLSCSQTLNHNVMYWYQQKSSQAPKLLFHYYDKDFNNEADTPDNFQSRRPNTSFCFLDIRSPGLGDTAMYLCATSSGLVADTQYFGPGTRLTVL.

The chain carries TRBV10-3 and TRBJ2-1; perhaps TRBD2 as D (6 bases). CDR1 and CDR2 (germline): ENHRY, SYGVKD. V shed 0 bases and J shed 3 bases, with 9 bases lying between them. This CDR3 is 15 amino acids long. As DNA, the CDR3 is TGTGCCATCAGTGAGTCCCAGGACTACTACAATGAGCAGTTCTTC. Translation gives CAISESQDYYNEQFF.

The chain combines TRBV9 with TRBJ2-3, with TRBD2 matching 13 bases. The CDR3 extends over 22 amino acids. Per the germline V gene, CDR1 is SGDLS and CDR2 is YYNGEE. V lost 1 base to trimming and J lost 1 base; unmatched junction nucleotides: 18. CDR3 DNA sequence: TGTGCCAGCAGCGTAAGGCCCCAAATTTGGACTAGCGGGGGCTCCCGCACAGATACGCAGTATTTT. Translated: CASSVRPQIWTSGGSRTDTQYF.

The CDR3 reads CSASVPSGGALNEQFF. CDR3 DNA: TGCAGTGCTAGTGTACCCAGCGGGGGGGCCCTGAATGAGCAGTTCTTC. The V gene is TRBV20-1, the J gene TRBJ2-1; TRBD2 matches 10 bases. This CDR3 region has 16 residues. The J segment lost 7 bases and the V segment lost 3 bases, leaving 12 bases of the junction unmatched. The germline gives CDR1 DFQATT, CDR2 SNEGSKA (reference sequence).

The rearrangement uses TRBV29-1 and TRBJ1-1; the D gene is possibly TRBD1 (5 bases). The ends were cut back, 4 bases at V and 6 bases at J, with 15 bases in the middle. Germline CDR1 is SQVTM and CDR2 is ANQGSEA. The CDR3 has 13 residues. In nucleotides, the CDR3 is TGCAGCGTTGGGCGGGGGAATGGCGCTGAAGCTTTCTTT. Translation gives CSVGRGNGAEAFF.